The 17 T cell receptor beta chains presented below share a single source sample, sequenced in a study of blood T cell repertoires in COVID-19 (dated by TCRdb to the early 2020s). Library preparation employed the immunoSEQ multiplex PCR assay. This immuneACCESS table, as held by TCRdb, lists in-frame sequences with V and J called but not all clones. Of the missing ones, under half trace to an unresolved V gene in checked studies; the others have no known cause. Within this sample are approximately 140,000 clones, with roughly 76% of them counted one time only. The ten largest make up approximately 9.2% of the sample. The source material was peripheral blood. Receptors originate from a human donor with acute or convalescent COVID-19. The donor label of this sample is uncertain.

The chain joins TRBV19 to TRBJ2-7, with 8 nucleotides matching TRBD1. There are 17 residues in the CDR3. Germline V gene lookup returns CDR1 LNHDA and CDR2 SQIVND (reference sequence). V lost 6 bases, J lost 5 bases, and 18 bases stayed unmatched. In DNA, the CDR3 is TGTGCCAGTAGCCTAAGAGGTCAGGGGGCGCGGGTCCACGAGCAGTACTTC. This translates into CASSLRGQGARVHEQYF.

The chain uses TRBV6-5 and TRBJ2-7, with 11 bases aligning to TRBD1. Germline V gene data show CDR1 as MNHEY and CDR2 as SVGAGI. The CDR3 runs to 15 residues. With V trimmed by 0 bases and J by 3 bases, 1 base remained unmatched. The CDR3 bases are TGTGCCAGCAGTTACTCCGGGACAGGGGGCTACGAGCAGTACTTC. Translating gives CASSYSGTGGYEQYF.

A single count supports this clone. The J gene is TRBJ1-2, the V gene TRBV3-1 (or the pseudogene TRBV3-2); no clear D. Germline V gene lookup returns CDR1 LGHDT and CDR2 YNNKEL (reference sequence). The V end was cut by 4 bases, the J end by 6 bases, with 9 bases between. CDR3 length equals 12 residues. The CDR3 loop is CASSRLGDGYTF. CDR3 nucleotide sequence: TGTGCCAGCAGCCGCCTGGGAGATGGCTACACCTTC.

The V gene is TRBV18, the J gene TRBJ1-4, with 7 bases aligning to TRBD1. The CDR3 loop spans 14 amino acids. V lost 1 base to trimming and J lost 8 bases; unmatched junction nucleotides: 4. CDR1 and CDR2 (germline): KGHSH, LQKENI. The CDR3 region is CASSPRQGREKLFF. DNA for the CDR3: TGTGCCAGCTCACCACGACAGGGAAGGGAAAAACTGTTTTTT.

The chain couples TRBV6-5 to TRBJ1-1, with unresolved D. The germline gives CDR1 MNHEY, CDR2 SVGAGI. CDR3 length: 13 amino acids. V was pared by 7 bases and J by 1 base, with 10 bases between. The CDR3 region has the DNA TGTGCCAGCAAACCAGGATCGAACACTGAAGCTTTCTTT. Its translation: CASKPGSNTEAFF.

The CDR3: CASSLAQATEAFF. As DNA, the CDR3 is TGTGCCAGCAGTTTAGCACAGGCCACTGAAGCTTTCTTT. The V and J genes are TRBV12-3 or TRBV12-4 and TRBJ1-1; maybe TRBD1 (5 bases). This CDR3 has 13 amino acids. V lost 0 bases to trimming and J lost 4 bases, with 6 bases between them.

This CDR3 reads CASSVGSGDYGYTF. Here the CDR3 DNA reads TGTGCCAGCAGCGTAGGGAGTGGGGACTATGGCTACACCTTC. The V gene is TRBV5-5, the J gene TRBJ1-2; unclear D gene. The CDR3 extends over 14 amino acids. V was cut by 4 bases and J by 3 bases, with 13 bases left in between. Germline V gene sequence: CDR1 SGHKS, CDR2 YYEKEE (reference sequence).

The chain joins TRBV16 to TRBJ1-5, with D maybe TRBD1 (6 bases). The CDR3 is 14 residues long. The V end was cut by 4 bases, the J end by 4 bases, with 11 bases between. Germline V gene lookup returns CDR1 KGHSY and CDR2 FQNENV. The CDR3 loop is CASSRNRENQPQHF. The DNA of the CDR3 is TGTGCCAGCAGCCGGAACAGGGAAAATCAGCCCCAGCATTTT.

The V gene is TRBV30, the J gene TRBJ1-3; D is unclear. Germline V gives CDR1 GTSNPN, CDR2 SVGIG (reference sequence). CDR3 length equals 12 residues. V was clipped by 4 bases and J by 4 bases, with 8 bases between them. The CDR3 DNA is TGTGCCTGGAACAATCCAGGAAACACCATATATTTT. Protein product: CAWNNPGNTIYF.

The chain links TRBV11-2 to TRBJ1-1, with D possibly matching TRBD1 (5 bases). CDR1 and CDR2 (germline): SGHAT, FQNNGV. V was shortened by 5 bases and J by 2 bases, with 12 bases between the two germline ends. The CDR3 consists of 14 residues. CDR3 in amino acids: CASSPGLFNTEAFF. In DNA, the CDR3 is TGTGCCAGCAGCCCGGGACTTTTCAACACTGAAGCTTTCTTT.

The V gene is TRBV27, the J gene TRBJ1-1, with 7 nucleotides matching TRBD1. The trim removed 6 bases at V and 0 bases at J, leaving 10 bases unmatched. From germline, CDR1 is MNHEY and CDR2 SMNVEV (reference sequence). CDR3 length: 16 residues. CDR3 amino acids: CASRYMGQLMNTEAFF. DNA of the CDR3: TGTGCCAGCAGATACATGGGACAGCTCATGAACACTGAAGCTTTCTTT.

The rearrangement uses TRBV19 and TRBJ1-1; a weak D match, TRBD1 (5 bases). The CDR3 covers 13 residues. V was shortened by 7 bases and J by 0 bases, with 9 bases between the two germline ends. Germline CDR1 and CDR2: LNHDA and SQIVND (reference sequence). CDR3 in amino acids: CASKEGMNTEAFF. The CDR3 nucleotides are TGTGCCAGTAAGGAGGGGATGAACACTGAAGCTTTCTTT. Variable domain in full (rest from reference TRBV19 and TRBJ1-1): DGGITQSPKYLFRKEGQNVTLSCEQNLNHDAMYWYRQDPGQGLRLIYYSQIVNDFQKGDIAEGYSVSREKKESFPLTVTSAQKNPTAFYLCASKEGMNTEAFFGQGTRLTVV.

The gene calls are TRBV7-8 and TRBJ1-4; maybe TRBD1 (5 bases). The CDR3 spans 14 residues. Germline V lookup: CDR1 SGHVS, CDR2 FQNEAQ. Trimming stripped 4 bases from V and 3 bases from J, with 9 bases between. CDR3 DNA sequence: TGTGCCAGCAGCTCAGGGATACCTAATGAAAAACTGTTTTTT. Its protein product is CASSSGIPNEKLFF.

This clone occurred a few times. The chain recombines TRBV12-3 or TRBV12-4 with TRBJ2-2; 7 bases match TRBD1. CDR3 size: 13 residues. V dropped 5 bases and J dropped 6; count of bases not matched to a gene: 3. CDR3 nucleotides: TGTGCCAGCAGTAAACAGGGGTCCGGGGAGCTGTTTTTT. Translation: CASSKQGSGELFF.

This rearrangement joins TRBV6-6 to TRBJ1-1; the D is unclear. Trimming removed 2 bases at V and 8 bases at J, with 12 bases between. This CDR3 spans 13 amino acids. Looked up from germline, CDR1 is MNHNY and CDR2 is SVGAGI (reference sequence). The CDR3 DNA reads as TGTGCCAGCAGTTACGTGGACTCATGGGAAGCTTTCTTT. It specifies CASSYVDSWEAFF.

The chain recombines TRBV11-2 with TRBJ1-6; D uncertain. Deletions cut 7 bases from V and 10 bases from J, with 17 bases between. Germline V gene data show CDR1 as SGHAT and CDR2 as FQNNGV. This CDR3 contains 14 residues. CDR3 sequence: CASTPGAGYSPLHF. The DNA of the CDR3 is TGTGCCAGCACCCCAGGAGCGGGTTACTCACCCCTCCACTTT.

The V gene is TRBV24-1, the J gene TRBJ2-3; TRBD1 aligns across 9 bases. V was pared by 7 bases and J by 3 bases, with 1 base of the junction left unmatched. This CDR3 spans 13 amino acids. Germline CDR1 reads KGHDR; CDR2 reads SFDVKD. The CDR3 here is CATSDRGTDTQYF. The CDR3, as DNA: TGTGCCACCAGCGACAGGGGGACAGATACGCAGTATTTT.